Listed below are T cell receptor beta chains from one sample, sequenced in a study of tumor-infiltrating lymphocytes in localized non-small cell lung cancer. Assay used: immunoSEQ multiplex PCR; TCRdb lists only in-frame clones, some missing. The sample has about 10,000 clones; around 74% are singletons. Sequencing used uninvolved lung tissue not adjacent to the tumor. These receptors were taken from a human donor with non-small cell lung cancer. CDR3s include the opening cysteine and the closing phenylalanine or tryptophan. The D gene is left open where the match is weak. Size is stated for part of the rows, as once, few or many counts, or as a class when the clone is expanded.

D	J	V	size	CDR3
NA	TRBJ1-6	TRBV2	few	CASSVLGNNSPLHF
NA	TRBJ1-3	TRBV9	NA	CASSVGPLGTGNTIYF
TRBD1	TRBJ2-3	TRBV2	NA	CAIRQGAGTDTQYF
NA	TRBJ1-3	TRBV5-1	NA	CASSLNGAHSGNTIYF
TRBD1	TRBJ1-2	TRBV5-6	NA	CASSLPGQGIWYGYTF
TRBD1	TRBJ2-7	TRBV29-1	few	CSVLRDRGYEQYF
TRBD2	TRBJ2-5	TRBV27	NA	CASSILAGGEETQYF
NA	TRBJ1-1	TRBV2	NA	CASRARSNMNTEAFF
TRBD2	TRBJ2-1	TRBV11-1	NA	CASSRGTGGPRNEQFF
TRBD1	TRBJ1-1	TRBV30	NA	CACGTGDFPGAFF
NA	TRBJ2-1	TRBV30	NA	CAWSVQRSSYNEQFF